This passage covers 8 T cell receptor beta chains from one sample sequenced in a study of T cell repertoires in cytomegalovirus infection. Using its own MiXCR run on the reads, TCRdb lists one record per CDR3 protein. The profile shows 350,000 to 400,000 distinct CDR3 sequences, about 34% of them singletons. Which antigens these TCRs recognize remains unknown. The sequences come from cultured PBMCs, collected from culture after CMV antigen stimulation. The receptors here all came from a human donor in good health (CMV status not recorded). Some clones in this sample may be carry-over from other donors' samples.

The chain recombines TRBV28 with TRBJ1-6; no definite D call. This CDR3 comprises 15 residues. In germline, CDR1 is MDHEN, CDR2 SYDVKM. Trimming removed 6 bases at V and 3 bases at J, with 12 bases between. CDR3 protein: CASRYGLSYNSPLHF. The CDR3 region has the DNA TGTGCCAGCAGATACGGGTTGAGCTATAATTCACCCCTCCACTTT.

The chain couples TRBV19 to TRBJ2-3, with D perhaps TRBD1 or TRBD2 (5 bases each). The CDR3 has 18 amino acids. V dropped 5 bases and J dropped 6 bases, with 27 bases sitting between them. Germline assignment: CDR1 LNHDA and CDR2 SQIVND (reference sequence). The CDR3 DNA reads as TGTGCCAGTAGTGAGGGTCGCGGTCCGAGGGGCAATGAGGATACGCAGTATTTT. This sequence encodes CASSEGRGPRGNEDTQYF.

This clonotype appeared a few times. The chain links TRBV7-9 to TRBJ2-1, with D uncertain. Deletions cut 8 bases from V and 0 bases from J, with 17 bases between. The length of the CDR3 is 16 residues. Germline-derived CDR1 and CDR2 are SEHNR and FQNEAQ (reference sequence). CDR3 sequence reads: CASSLTLGSSYNEQFF. The CDR3 coding sequence is TGTGCCAGCTCCCTCACCCTTGGCAGCTCCTACAATGAGCAGTTCTTC.

This clonotype was seen more than once but under ten times. The rearrangement joins TRBV6-1 to TRBJ2-7, with D uncertain. Trimming removed 8 bases from V and 3 bases from J, with 14 bases in between. CDR3 size: 13 residues. The germline CDR1 and CDR2 sequences are MNHNS and SASEGT. CDR3 sequence: CASSLTKVYEQYF. The CDR3 DNA sequence: TGTGCCAGCTCCTTGACCAAGGTCTACGAGCAGTACTTC.

The DNA of the CDR3 is TGTGCCACCAGTGATTTGCAGGGGTGGGCAGGGACTGAGTTGGGGTCCTACGAGCAGTACGTC. Encoded protein: CATSDLQGWAGTELGSYEQYV. This chain links TRBV24-1 with TRBJ2-7; D possibly uses TRBD1 or TRBD2 (6 bases each). This CDR3 is 21 amino acids long. Germline lookup yields CDR1 KGHDR and CDR2 SFDVKD. Trimming left V 0 bases short and J 1 base short, with 27 bases between.

V is TRBV20-1 and J is TRBJ1-3, with a weak D call TRBD1 (5 bases). CDR1 and CDR2 (germline): DFQATT, SNEGSKA (reference sequence). This CDR3 region has 12 residues. Trimming pared 3 bases from V and 5 bases from J, leaving 8 bases between. The CDR3 loop reads CSARGDRNTIYF. The CDR3, as DNA: TGCAGTGCTAGGGGGGACCGAAACACCATATATTTT.

This clonotype has only a few counts. The V call is TRBV10-3, the J call TRBJ2-3; 9 positions match TRBD2. Trimming cost V 6 bases and J 5 bases; bases outside gene matches: 12. There are 16 residues in the CDR3. Germline lookup yields CDR1 ENHRY and CDR2 SYGVKD. Here the CDR3 DNA reads TGTGCCATCAGCGAGGGAGGCGGGAGGGCCTTAGATACGCAGTATTTT. Protein sequence: CAISEGGGRALDTQYF.

This clonotype has more than one count but fewer than ten. The chain combines TRBV6-2 or TRBV6-3 with TRBJ2-2; 11 bases fit TRBD2. This CDR3 region has 16 residues. The ends lost 6 bases at V and 1 base at J; junction bases unmatched: 4. Germline V gene lookup returns CDR1 MNHEY and CDR2 SVGEGT. The CDR3 DNA is TGTGCCAGCAGCCACCTAGCGGGAGGGAACACCGGGGAGCTGTTTTTT. It is translated as CASSHLAGGNTGELFF.